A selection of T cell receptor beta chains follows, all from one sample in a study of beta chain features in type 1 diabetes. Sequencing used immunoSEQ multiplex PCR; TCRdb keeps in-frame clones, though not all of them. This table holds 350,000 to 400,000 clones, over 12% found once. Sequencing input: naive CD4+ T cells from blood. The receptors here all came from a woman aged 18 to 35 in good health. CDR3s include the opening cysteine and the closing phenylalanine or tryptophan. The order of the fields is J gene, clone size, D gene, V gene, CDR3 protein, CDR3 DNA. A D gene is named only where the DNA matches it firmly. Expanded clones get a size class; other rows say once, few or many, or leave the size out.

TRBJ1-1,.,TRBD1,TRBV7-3,CASSSQGAGMNTEAFF,TGTGCCAGCAGCTCACAGGGGGCCGGAATGAACACTGAAGCTTTCTTT
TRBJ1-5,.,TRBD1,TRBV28,CASSLGTGVVQPQHF,TGTGCCAGCAGTTTAGGGACAGGGGTGGTTCAGCCCCAGCATTTT
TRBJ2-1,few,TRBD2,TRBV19,CASRGIAGARTYNEQFF,TGTGCCAGTAGGGGGATAGCGGGAGCACGGACCTACAATGAGCAGTTCTTC
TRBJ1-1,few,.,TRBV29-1,CSVEVISPEGEAFF,TGCAGCGTTGAAGTAATTAGCCCAGAGGGCGAAGCTTTCTTT
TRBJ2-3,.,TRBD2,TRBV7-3,CASSPLAGGGTDTQYF,TGTGCCAGCAGCCCTCTAGCGGGAGGGGGCACAGATACGCAGTATTTT
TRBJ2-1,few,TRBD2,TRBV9,CASSVGLEVYNEQFF,TGTGCCAGCAGCGTGGGACTAGAGGTTTACAATGAGCAGTTCTTC
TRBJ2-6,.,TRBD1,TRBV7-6,CASSLTGGSGANVLTF,TGTGCCAGCAGCTTAACAGGGGGCTCTGGGGCCAACGTCCTGACTTTC
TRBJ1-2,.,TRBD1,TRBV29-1,CSVEVFEQGYGYTF,TGCAGCGTTGAAGTCTTCGAACAGGGGTATGGCTACACCTTC
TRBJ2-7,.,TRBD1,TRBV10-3,CAISLEGQGQYEQYF,TGTGCCATCAGTCTCGAGGGACAGGGGCAGTACGAGCAGTACTTC
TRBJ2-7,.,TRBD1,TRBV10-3,CAISDPGQGSSYEQYF,TGTGCCATCAGTGACCCGGGACAGGGGAGCTCCTACGAGCAGTACTTC
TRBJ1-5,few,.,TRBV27,CASSPKTGYNQPQHF,TGTGCCAGCAGTCCGAAAACAGGGTACAATCAGCCCCAGCATTTT
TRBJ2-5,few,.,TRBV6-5,CASSAARRAETQYF,TGTGCCAGCAGTGCCGCCCGGAGGGCAGAGACCCAGTACTTC
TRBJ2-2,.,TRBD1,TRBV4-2,CASSQGGRQGRRTGELFF,TGTGCCAGCAGCCAAGGGGGGCGACAGGGCCGGAGGACCGGGGAGCTGTTTTTT
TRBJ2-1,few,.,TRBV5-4,CASSLEGRVVGWYNEQFF,TGTGCCAGCAGCTTGGAGGGCAGGGTTGTGGGGTGGTACAATGAGCAGTTCTTC
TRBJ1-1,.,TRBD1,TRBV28,CASTQGTANTEAFF,TGTGCCAGCACCCAAGGGACAGCGAACACTGAAGCTTTCTTT
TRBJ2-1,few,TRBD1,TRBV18,CASSPNRGGNEQFF,TGTGCCAGCTCGCCCAACAGGGGTGGGAATGAGCAGTTCTTC
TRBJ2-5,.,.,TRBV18,CASSPTGQPTETQYF,TGTGCCAGCTCACCGACAGGACAGCCTACAGAGACCCAGTACTTC
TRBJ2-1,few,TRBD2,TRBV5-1,CASSIGLAGSYNEQFF,TGCGCCAGCAGCATCGGACTAGCGGGGTCCTACAATGAGCAGTTCTTC
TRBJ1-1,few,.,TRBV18,CASSPGNENTEAFF,TGTGCCAGCTCACCCGGGAACGAGAACACTGAAGCTTTCTTT
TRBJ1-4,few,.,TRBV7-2,CASSLEWWSNEKLFF,TGTGCCAGCAGCTTAGAGTGGTGGAGTAATGAAAAACTGTTTTTT
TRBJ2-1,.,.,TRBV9,CASSVTSARAYNEQFF,TGTGCCAGCAGCGTAACGAGCGCGAGAGCATACAATGAGCAGTTCTTC
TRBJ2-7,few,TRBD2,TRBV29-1,CSVVGLALYEQYF,TGCAGCGTTGTGGGACTAGCGCTCTACGAGCAGTACTTC
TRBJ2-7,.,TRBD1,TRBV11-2,CASSLHRGYYEQYF,TGTGCCAGCAGCCTCCACAGGGGATACTACGAGCAGTACTTC
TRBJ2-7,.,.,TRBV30,CAWSTAGISYEQYF,TGTGCCTGGAGTACGGCAGGAATATCCTACGAGCAGTACTTC
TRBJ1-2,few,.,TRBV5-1,CASSFGFYGYTF,TGCGCCAGCAGCTTCGGGTTCTATGGCTACACCTTC
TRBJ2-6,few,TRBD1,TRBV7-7,CASSSPGTVSGANVLTF,TGTGCCAGCAGCTCCCCCGGGACAGTCTCTGGGGCCAACGTCCTGACTTTC
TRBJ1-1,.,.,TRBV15,CATSRVAVGTEAFF,TGTGCCACCAGCAGAGTGGCGGTTGGCACTGAAGCTTTCTTT
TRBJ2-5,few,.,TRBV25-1,CASSLGGGQETQYF,TGTGCCAGCAGTCTAGGGGGGGGCCAAGAGACCCAGTACTTC
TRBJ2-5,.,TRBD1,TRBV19,CASSRDRGSVETQYF,TGTGCCAGTAGTCGGGACAGGGGGTCGGTAGAGACCCAGTACTTC
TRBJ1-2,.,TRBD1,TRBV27,CASRSQGAGYGYTF,TGTGCCAGCAGATCACAGGGGGCCGGGTATGGCTACACCTTC
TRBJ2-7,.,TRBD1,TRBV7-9,CASSLGAGGSSYEQYF,TGTGCCAGCAGCTTAGGTGCAGGGGGAAGCTCCTACGAGCAGTACTTC
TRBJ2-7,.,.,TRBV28,CASNRYSYEQYF,TGTGCCAGCAACCGGTACTCCTACGAGCAGTACTTC
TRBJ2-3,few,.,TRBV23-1,CASSQGLSTDTQYF,TGCGCCAGCAGTCAGGGACTCTCCACAGATACGCAGTATTTT
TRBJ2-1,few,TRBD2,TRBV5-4,CASRPSGSWSYNEQFF,TGTGCCAGCAGACCTAGCGGGAGCTGGTCCTACAATGAGCAGTTCTTC
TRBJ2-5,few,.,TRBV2,CASRREVGETQYF,TGTGCCAGCAGAAGGGAGGTTGGAGAGACCCAGTACTTC
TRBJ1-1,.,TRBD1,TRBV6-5,CASRDRGGTEAFF,TGTGCCAGCAGGGACAGGGGCGGCACTGAAGCTTTCTTT
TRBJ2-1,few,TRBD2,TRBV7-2,CASRPPLAGGPKEQFF,TGTGCCAGCAGACCGCCACTAGCGGGAGGGCCAAAAGAGCAGTTCTTC
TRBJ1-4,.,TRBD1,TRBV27,CASSLNSHRGTNEKLFF,TGTGCCAGCAGTTTAAACTCCCACAGGGGAACTAATGAAAAACTGTTTTTT
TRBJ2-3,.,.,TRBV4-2,CASSLKGSGQSTDTQYF,TGTGCCAGCAGCCTTAAGGGTAGCGGCCAGAGCACAGATACGCAGTATTTT
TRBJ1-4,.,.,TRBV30,CAWSVRGRENEKLFF,TGTGCCTGGAGTGTACGAGGCAGAGAGAATGAAAAACTGTTTTTT
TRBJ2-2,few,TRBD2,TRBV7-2,CASSSLAGVTGELFF,TGTGCCAGCAGCTCCCTCGCGGGGGTCACCGGGGAGCTGTTTTTT
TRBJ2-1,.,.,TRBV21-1,CASSKVPQRDHNEQFF,TGTGCCAGCAGCAAGGTCCCCCAGCGGGATCACAATGAGCAGTTCTTC
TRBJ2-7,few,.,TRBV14,CASSLAYEQYF,TGTGCCAGCAGTCTAGCCTACGAGCAGTACTTC
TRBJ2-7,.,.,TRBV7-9,CASSSRWESSYEQYF,TGTGCCAGCAGCTCTAGGTGGGAGAGCTCCTACGAGCAGTACTTC
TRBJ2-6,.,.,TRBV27,CASSPGGSGANVLTF,TGTGCCAGCAGCCCCGGCGGCTCTGGGGCCAACGTCCTGACTTTC
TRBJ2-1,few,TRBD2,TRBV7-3,CASSAQPGGSLNNEQFF,TGTGCCAGCAGCGCACAGCCAGGCGGGAGTTTGAACAATGAGCAGTTCTTC
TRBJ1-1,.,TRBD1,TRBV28,CASRRSGGINTEAFF,TGTGCCAGCAGGAGATCAGGGGGGATCAACACTGAAGCTTTCTTT
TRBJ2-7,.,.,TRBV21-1,CASRAGGPVDEQYF,TGTGCCAGCAGAGCGGGAGGGCCTGTCGACGAGCAGTACTTC
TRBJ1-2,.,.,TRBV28,CASSPQGLAYYGYTF,TGTGCCAGCAGCCCCCAGGGCCTGGCATACTATGGCTACACCTTC
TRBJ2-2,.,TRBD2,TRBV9,CASSVAGTSGNTGELFF,TGTGCCAGCAGCGTAGCTGGGACTAGCGGGAACACCGGGGAGCTGTTTTTT
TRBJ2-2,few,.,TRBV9,CASSVGGTANRGELFF,TGTGCCAGCAGCGTAGGAGGTACGGCGAATCGGGGGGAGCTGTTTTTT
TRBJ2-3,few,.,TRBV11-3,CASSRLESYTQYF,TGTGCCAGCAGCAGACTAGAGAGCTATACGCAGTATTTT
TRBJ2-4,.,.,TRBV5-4,CASSDEGAGTKNIQYF,TGTGCCAGCAGCGACGAGGGGGCGGGGACCAAAAACATTCAGTACTTC
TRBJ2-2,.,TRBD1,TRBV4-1,CASSWKGQGFNTGELFF,TGCGCCAGCAGCTGGAAGGGACAGGGCTTTAACACCGGGGAGCTGTTTTTT
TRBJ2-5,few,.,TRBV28,CASSSAAKTQETQYF,TGTGCCAGCAGTTCAGCGGCCAAGACCCAAGAGACCCAGTACTTC
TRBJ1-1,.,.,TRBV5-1,CASSLYGGQAEAFF,TGCGCCAGCAGCTTGTACGGGGGGCAGGCAGAAGCTTTCTTT
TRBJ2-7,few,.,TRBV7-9,CASSLVRVNEQYF,TGTGCCAGCAGCTTAGTCAGGGTCAACGAGCAGTACTTC
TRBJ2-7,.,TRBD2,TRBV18,CASSQGLADEQYF,TGTGCCAGCTCACAAGGACTAGCGGACGAGCAGTACTTC
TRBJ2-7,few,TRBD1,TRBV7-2,CASSFSSGQGADEQYF,TGTGCCAGCAGCTTTTCCTCGGGGCAGGGGGCCGACGAGCAGTACTTC
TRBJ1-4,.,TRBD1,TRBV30,CAWLQGPEDEKLFF,TGTGCCTGGTTACAGGGGCCGGAGGATGAAAAACTGTTTTTT